Given below is one T cell receptor beta chain in context. Its antigen is unknown. This sample was taken from a study of cytomegalovirus exposure and HLA in healthy donors. About the research overall: Findings of an earlier analysis included 90 million to 120 million unique TCR beta sequences from about 180 million T cells.

Trimming took off 4 bases at V and 4 bases at J, with 11 bases between the two ends. Germline values: CDR1 SNHLY, CDR2 FYNNEI. The CDR3 totals 14 residues. Study-wide results and caveats: DRB1 showed the most TCR associations and HLA-C the fewest in a later analysis, as rates varied by HLA locus. In vitro assays verified that three CMV-associated chains recognized CMV antigens specifically.

The PCR had 60 Vbeta and 13 Jbeta primers. Clones were read by immunoSEQ multiplex PCR, and TCRdb kept only the in-frame ones, dropping some. The table includes around 100,000 clones, roughly 78% detected once. Sequenced sample: PBMCs. The J gene is TRBJ1-5, the V gene TRBV2; D is perhaps TRBD1 (5 bases). The clonotype was recovered from a woman between 40 and 50 years old in good health and CMV-seronegative. CDR3 in amino acids: CASSGGGRNQPQHF. The CDR3 DNA is TGTGCCAGCAGTGGGGGGGGACGGAATCAGCCCCAGCATTTT.